The clone carrying this TCR beta chain has just one count. This record comes from a study of blood T cells in healthy people across ages. Per sample, a minimum of 6.5 million PBMCs were isolated. The CDR3 totals 13 residues. CDR1 is LGHDT and CDR2 is YNNKEL in the germline V gene (reference sequence). Trimming left V 6 bases short and J 5 bases short, with 13 bases between. Next came a second PCR, run for about 7 to 12 cycles, which used a sample-barcoded 5' primer along with a J-beta primer mix. Tags on each cDNA molecule came from a template-switch adaptor with 12 random nucleotides. MiXCR, run by TCRdb on the 5' RACE reads, gives a single entry per CDR3 protein. Of more than 1,000,000 distinct CDR3 sequences in the sample, approximately 25% were seen once. These data were likewise used in another study, on T cells of mothers and their children. According to that study: Per child, about 2.8 million TCR beta CDR3 reads were obtained, against over 9 million per mother.

The receptor comes from a girl aged 2 to 9 in good health. The rearrangement joins TRBV3-1 to TRBJ2-5; possibly TRBD1 or TRBD2 for D (5 bases each). The sequencing input was blood. This chain's CDR3 is CASSRTEGETQYF. The CDR3 DNA reads TGTGCCAGCAGTCGGACTGAGGGGGAGACCCAGTACTTC.